A single sample gave rise to the 10 T cell receptor beta chains below, sequenced in a study of cytomegalovirus exposure and HLA in healthy donors. The PCR used 60 Vbeta and 13 Jbeta primers. The assay was immunoSEQ multiplex PCR, and TCRdb's table has in-frame clones only and misses some. The data show 170,000 or so clones, with around four fifths seen just once and around 1.5% held by the top ten. Sample: PBMCs. The receptors originated from a middle-aged man in good health and CMV-seronegative.

This clone was seen a few times. The V call is TRBV28, the J call TRBJ2-2; TRBD1 matches at 9 bases. Per germline, CDR1 MDHEN and CDR2 SYDVKM. The V and J ends lost 8 bases and 7 bases, in that order; junction bases with no gene match: 17. The CDR3 loop spans 17 amino acids. The CDR3 bases are TGTGCCAGCCCTCCGGCCGGACAGGGGAATGTTAACGGGGAGCTGTTTTTT. This sequence encodes CASPPAGQGNVNGELFF.

The genes are TRBV25-1 and TRBJ2-7, with D possibly matching TRBD1 (6 bases). Germline V gene data show CDR1 as MGHDK and CDR2 as SYGVNS. The CDR3 runs 11 residues. The V gene lost 3 bases and the J gene lost 6 bases, with 6 bases spanning the gap. CDR3 region: CASSDRGEQYF. In nucleotides, the CDR3 is TGTGCCAGCAGTGACAGGGGCGAGCAGTACTTC.

Written as DNA, the CDR3 is TGTGCCAGCTCCGGGACAACAATCGGAGAGACCCAGTACTTC. Protein sequence: CASSGTTIGETQYF. The rearrangement uses TRBV7-2 and TRBJ2-5; TRBD1 is a possible D gene (6 bases). In germline, CDR1 is SGHTA, CDR2 FQGNSA. This CDR3 region has 14 residues. Trimming stripped 8 bases from V and 4 bases from J, with 17 bases between.

The chain recombines TRBV9 with TRBJ1-4; 9 bases match TRBD1. Germline loops: CDR1 SGDLS, CDR2 YYNGEE. There are 14 residues in the CDR3. V lost 4 bases to trimming and J lost 5 bases; unmatched junction nucleotides: 3. As DNA, the CDR3 is TGTGCCAGCAGCCGGACAGGGGTGAATGAAAAACTGTTTTTT. Its translation: CASSRTGVNEKLFF. The complete variable domain, with remaining parts taken from reference TRBV9 and TRBJ1-4, reads DSGVTQTPKHLITATGQRVTLRCSPRSGDLSVYWYQQSLDQGLQFLIQYYNGEERAKGNILERFSAQQFPDLHSELNLSSLELGDSALYFCASSRTGVNEKLFFGSGTQLSVL.

CDR3 sequence reads: CASSEAKGTGGGYEQYF. CDR3 nucleotides: TGTGCCAGCAGTGAAGCCAAGGGGACAGGGGGAGGCTACGAGCAGTACTTC. This chain links TRBV6-1 with TRBJ2-5, with 11 bases fitting TRBD1. The DNA end favors TRBJ2-7, so the J call may be wrong. The CDR3 sequence is 17 residues long. Germline V CDR1 and CDR2: MNHNS, SASEGT.

The chain links TRBV6-1 to TRBJ1-1; TRBD1 aligns across 9 bases. Unmatched junction bases numbered 4, after V lost 6 bases and J lost 5 bases. Germline V lookup: CDR1 MNHNS, CDR2 SASEGT. The CDR3 contains 13 residues. The CDR3 region has the DNA TGTGCCAGCAGGGGGACAGGGCGAACTGAAGCTTTCTTT. This encodes CASRGTGRTEAFF.

This chain joins TRBV2 and TRBJ2-7, with 7 bases that match TRBD2. The CDR3 totals 14 residues. Germline V gene data show CDR1 as SNHLY and CDR2 as FYNNEI. The V gene end was trimmed by 7 bases and the J gene end by 5 bases; junction bases not matched to a gene: 11. Here the CDR3 reads CASKDTAGSDEQYF. CDR3 nucleotide sequence: TGTGCCAGCAAAGATACAGCGGGATCGGACGAGCAGTACTTC.

This clone was counted between two and nine times. The chain combines TRBV5-6 with TRBJ2-7; D gene ambiguous. There are 13 residues in the CDR3. Germline assignment: CDR1 SGHDT and CDR2 YYEEEE. The V end was cut by 3 bases, the J end by 4 bases, with 11 bases between. Written as DNA, the CDR3 is TGTGCCAGCAGCTCCTGGCACGGGTACGAGCAGTACTTC. It yields the protein CASSSWHGYEQYF.

This clone was seen a few times. The chain couples TRBV6-1 to TRBJ2-4; 8 bases map to TRBD1. The CDR3 sequence is 15 residues long. The trim removed 5 bases at V and 2 bases at J, leaving 5 bases unmatched. Looked up from germline, CDR1 is MNHNS and CDR2 is SASEGT. The CDR3 spells CASSPRTGSKNIQYF. DNA of the CDR3: TGTGCCAGCAGTCCCCGGACAGGGTCCAAAAACATTCAGTACTTC.

This chain links TRBV11-3 with TRBJ2-4; the D gene is possibly TRBD2 (5 bases). This CDR3 has 15 amino acids. Trimming took off 2 bases at V and 8 bases at J, with 16 bases between the two ends. Germline CDR1 SGHNT, CDR2 YENEEA. This chain's CDR3 is CASSLYGLEEDIQYF. The CDR3 DNA is TGTGCCAGCAGCTTATACGGGCTAGAGGAGGACATTCAGTACTTC.